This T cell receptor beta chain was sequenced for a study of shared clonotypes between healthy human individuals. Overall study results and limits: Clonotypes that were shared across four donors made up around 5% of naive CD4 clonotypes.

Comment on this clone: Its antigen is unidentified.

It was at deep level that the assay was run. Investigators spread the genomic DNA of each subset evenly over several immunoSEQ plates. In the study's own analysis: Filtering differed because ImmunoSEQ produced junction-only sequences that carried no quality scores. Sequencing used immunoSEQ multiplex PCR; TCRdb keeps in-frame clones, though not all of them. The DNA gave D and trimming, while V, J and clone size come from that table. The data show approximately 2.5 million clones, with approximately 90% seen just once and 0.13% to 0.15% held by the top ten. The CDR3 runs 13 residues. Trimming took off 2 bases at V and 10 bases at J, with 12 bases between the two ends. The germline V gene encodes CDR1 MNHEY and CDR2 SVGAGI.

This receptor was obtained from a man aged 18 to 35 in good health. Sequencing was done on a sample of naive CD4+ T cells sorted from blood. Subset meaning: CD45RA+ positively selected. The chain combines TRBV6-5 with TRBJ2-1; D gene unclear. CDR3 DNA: TGTGCCAGCAGTTACGATGATTTTGGGGAGCAGTTCTTC. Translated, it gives CASSYDDFGEQFF.